The following is a T cell receptor (beta chain) sequence with its context. Authors' analysis steps: It was from reference gene primer amplification that nucleated cell counts were estimated. Measured with immunoSEQ multiplex PCR; TCRdb has only the in-frame clones, and not every one. That table gives V, J and clone size, and the DNA gave D and trimming. Here the sample spans some 290,000 clones, almost 90% being singletons. Those enrolled in Seattle joined during active infection and were followed longitudinally afterward. These data are taken from a study of blood T cell repertoires in COVID-19. Looking at the study overall: From the United States, Italy and Spain came samples of acute and convalescent COVID-19. Nucleic acid was either cDNA or gDNA, and it came from T cells, B-cell-depleted T cells, or PBMCs.

From germline, CDR1 is SGHNT and CDR2 YENEEA. V was pared by 0 bases and J by 7 bases, with 5 bases of the junction left unmatched. This CDR3 spans 15 amino acids. Input material: peripheral blood. V and J are TRBV11-3 and TRBJ2-1, with 8 bases that match TRBD1. The TCR was taken from a woman aged 35 to 49 with COVID-19, enrolled during active disease. The CDR3 loop reads CASSLDRRGPNEQFF. CDR3 bases: TGTGCCAGCAGCTTAGATCGCAGGGGGCCGAATGAGCAGTTCTTC.